The source of this TCR beta chain is a study of blood T cells in healthy people across ages. Study-level points and caveats: More naive CD4+ cells and higher diversity were found in long-lived than in aged donors.

This CDR3 is built from 15 residues. Germline CDR1 SGDLS, CDR2 YYNGEE. V lost 1 base and J lost 5, with 15 bases in between. Remarks on this clonotype: Its antigen is unknown.

The use of a sample-barcoded 5' primer and a J-beta primer mix characterized a second PCR of about 6 to 12 cycles. TCRdb reprocessed the 5' RACE reads with MiXCR, giving one entry per CDR3 protein. The sample holds about 970,000 distinct CDR3 sequences; roughly 51% are singletons and the top ten take roughly a fifth. Specimen: blood. This clonotype was sampled from an older woman in good health. The rearrangement uses TRBV9 and TRBJ2-5; D possibly corresponds to TRBD2 (5 bases). The CDR3 loop reads CASSVLGESTETQYF. CDR3 DNA sequence: TGTGCCAGCAGCGTATTGGGAGAATCCACGGAGACCCAGTACTTC.